Presented here are 6 T cell receptor beta chains from one specimen sequenced in a study of Japanese encephalitis immunity and Zika vaccine responses. TCRdb re-analysed the 5' RACE reads in MiXCR, keeping a single row per CDR3 protein. This table has roughly 130 distinct CDR3 sequences, 10% appearing once. PBMCs were CFSE-labeled and cultured for about 6 days with peptide pools at roughly 0.96 ug/mL each. The sort collected unfixed, live, CD56-CD19-CD16-CD3+CD4+ CFSE-low proliferating CD4 T cells. This specimen was antigen-activated CD4+ T cells from blood, cultured, taken during a Zika inactivated vaccine study. These receptors all stem from an adult man who received an inactivated Zika virus vaccine.

This clonotype is categorized as large (0.1 to 1%). The chain links TRBV28 to TRBJ2-7; the D call may be TRBD1 or TRBD2 (6 bases each). CDR1 and CDR2 from the germline V gene are MDHEN and SYDVKM. V was trimmed by 7 bases and J by 4 bases, leaving 20 bases between them. CDR3 length equals 15 residues. CDR3 sequence reads: CASTDHWGAGYEQYF. In nucleotides, the CDR3 is TGTGCCAGCACCGACCATTGGGGGGCAGGTTACGAGCAGTACTTC.

This clonotype qualifies as medium-sized. V usage is TRBV30 and J usage is TRBJ2-3, with 7 bases lining up with TRBD1. This CDR3 comprises 14 residues. With 0 bases clipped from V and 7 bases from J, the junction kept 7 bases outside the gene matches. Germline CDR1 is GTSNPN and CDR2 is SVGIG (reference sequence). DNA of the CDR3: TGTGCCTGGAGTGTAGGGCAGGGGGTAAATACGCAGTATTTT. As protein: CAWSVGQGVNTQYF.

This clonotype is categorized as large. The J gene is TRBJ2-7, the V gene TRBV7-3, with D maybe TRBD2 (7 bases). The length of the CDR3 is 15 residues. V lost 5 bases and J lost 5, with 19 bases in between. In germline, CDR1 is SGHTA, CDR2 FQGTGA. Written as DNA, the CDR3 is TGTGCCAGCAGCCAAAATGGGGGGGCGTTAGACGAGCAGTACTTC. This gives the protein CASSQNGGALDEQYF.

By share, this clonotype ranks as large. This chain uses TRBV6-5 with TRBJ1-3, with D unclear. The V end was cut by 5 bases, the J end by 0 bases, with 17 bases between. Germline lookup yields CDR1 MNHEY and CDR2 SVGAGI. The CDR3 consists of 17 residues. The CDR3 coding sequence is TGTGCCAGCAGTCCGGGCCCTTCCCTAGTCTCTGGAAACACCATATATTTT. Translation gives CASSPGPSLVSGNTIYF.

Sample share makes this clonotype medium-sized. This chain connects TRBV5-6 to TRBJ2-5, with D uncertain. The CDR3 extends over 14 amino acids. Germline CDR1 and CDR2: SGHDT and YYEEEE. V lost 2 bases, J lost 5 bases, and 13 bases lay in between. CDR3 DNA: TGTGCCAGCAGCTTCCGCTCGGAATTCGAGACCCAGTACTTC. As protein: CASSFRSEFETQYF.

This clonotype is large (0.1 to 1%). The chain recombines TRBV15 with TRBJ2-5, with 10 bases matching TRBD2. This CDR3 has 14 residues. Trimming at V came to 5 bases and at J to 3 bases, leaving 3 bases not matched to a gene. Germline V lookup: CDR1 LNHNV, CDR2 YYDKDF (reference sequence). CDR3 sequence (DNA): TGTGCCACCAGCCCTAGCGGGGGTGAAGAGACCCAGTACTTC. It specifies CATSPSGGEETQYF.